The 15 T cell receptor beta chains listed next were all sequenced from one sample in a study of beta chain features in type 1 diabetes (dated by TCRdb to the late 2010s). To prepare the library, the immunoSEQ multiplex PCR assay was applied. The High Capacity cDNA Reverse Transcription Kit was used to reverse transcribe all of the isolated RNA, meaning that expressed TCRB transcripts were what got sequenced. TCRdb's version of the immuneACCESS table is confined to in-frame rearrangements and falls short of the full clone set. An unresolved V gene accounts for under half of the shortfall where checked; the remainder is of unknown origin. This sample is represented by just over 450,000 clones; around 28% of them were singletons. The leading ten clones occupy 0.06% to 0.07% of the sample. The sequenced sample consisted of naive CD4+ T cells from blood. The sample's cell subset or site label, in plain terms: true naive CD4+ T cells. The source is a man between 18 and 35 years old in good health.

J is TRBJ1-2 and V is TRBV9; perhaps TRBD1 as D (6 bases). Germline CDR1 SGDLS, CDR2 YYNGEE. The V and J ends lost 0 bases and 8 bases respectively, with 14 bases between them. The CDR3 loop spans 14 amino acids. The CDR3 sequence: CASSVDPTGWGYTF. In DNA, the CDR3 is TGTGCCAGCAGCGTAGATCCCACAGGGTGGGGCTACACCTTC.

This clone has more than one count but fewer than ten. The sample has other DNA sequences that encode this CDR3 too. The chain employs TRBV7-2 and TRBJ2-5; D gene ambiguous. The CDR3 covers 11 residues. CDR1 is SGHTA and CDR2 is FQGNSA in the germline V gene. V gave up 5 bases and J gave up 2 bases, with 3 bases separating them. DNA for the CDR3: TGTGCCAGCAGCGCACAAGAGACCCAGTACTTC. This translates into CASSAQETQYF.

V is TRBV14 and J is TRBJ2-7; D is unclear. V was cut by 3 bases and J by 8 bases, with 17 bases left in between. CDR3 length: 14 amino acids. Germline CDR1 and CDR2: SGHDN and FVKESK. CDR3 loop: CASSHYYTPGQQYF. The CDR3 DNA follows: TGTGCCAGCAGCCATTACTACACGCCCGGACAGCAGTACTTC.

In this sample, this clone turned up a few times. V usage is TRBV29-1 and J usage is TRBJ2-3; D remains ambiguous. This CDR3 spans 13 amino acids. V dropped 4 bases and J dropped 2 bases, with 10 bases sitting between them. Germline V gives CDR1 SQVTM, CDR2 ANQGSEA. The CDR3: CSVGSGPTDTQYF. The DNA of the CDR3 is TGCAGCGTTGGTTCAGGACCCACAGATACGCAGTATTTT.

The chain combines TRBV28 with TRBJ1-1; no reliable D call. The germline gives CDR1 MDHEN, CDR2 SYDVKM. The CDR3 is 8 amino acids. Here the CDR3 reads CANTEAFF. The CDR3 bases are TGTGCGAACACTGAAGCTTTCTTT.

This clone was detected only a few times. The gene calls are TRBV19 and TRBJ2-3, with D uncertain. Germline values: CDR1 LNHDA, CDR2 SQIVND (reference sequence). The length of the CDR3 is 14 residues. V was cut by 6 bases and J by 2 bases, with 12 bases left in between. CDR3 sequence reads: CASSGQVHTDTQYF. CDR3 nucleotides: TGTGCCAGTAGCGGCCAGGTTCACACAGATACGCAGTATTTT.

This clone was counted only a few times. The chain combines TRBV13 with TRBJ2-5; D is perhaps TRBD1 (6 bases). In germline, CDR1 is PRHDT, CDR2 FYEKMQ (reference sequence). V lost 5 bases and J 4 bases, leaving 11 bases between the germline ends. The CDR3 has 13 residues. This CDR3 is CASSNRTAETQYF. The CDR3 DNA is TGTGCCAGCAGCAACCGGACAGCAGAGACCCAGTACTTC.

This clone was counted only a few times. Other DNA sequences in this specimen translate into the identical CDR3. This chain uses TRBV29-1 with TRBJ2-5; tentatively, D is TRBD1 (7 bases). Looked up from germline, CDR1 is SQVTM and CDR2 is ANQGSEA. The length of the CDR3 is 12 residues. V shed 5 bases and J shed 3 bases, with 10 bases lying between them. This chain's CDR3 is CSVSRGEETQYF. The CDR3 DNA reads TGCAGCGTTAGCAGGGGGGAAGAGACCCAGTACTTC.

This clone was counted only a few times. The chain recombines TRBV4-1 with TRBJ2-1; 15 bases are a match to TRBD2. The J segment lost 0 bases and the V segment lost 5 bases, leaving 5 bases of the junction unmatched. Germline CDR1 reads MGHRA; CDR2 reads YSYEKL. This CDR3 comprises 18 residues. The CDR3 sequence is CASSSGLAGGSSYNEQFF. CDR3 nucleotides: TGCGCCAGCAGCTCTGGACTAGCGGGAGGGAGCTCCTACAATGAGCAGTTCTTC.

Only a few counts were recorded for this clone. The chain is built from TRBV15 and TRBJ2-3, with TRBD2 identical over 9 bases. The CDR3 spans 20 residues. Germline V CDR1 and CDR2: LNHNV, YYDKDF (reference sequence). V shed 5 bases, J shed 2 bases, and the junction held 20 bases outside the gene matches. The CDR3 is CATSLPKGRLAANSTDTQYF. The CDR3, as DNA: TGTGCCACCAGCCTACCAAAGGGACGACTAGCGGCGAACTCCACAGATACGCAGTATTTT.

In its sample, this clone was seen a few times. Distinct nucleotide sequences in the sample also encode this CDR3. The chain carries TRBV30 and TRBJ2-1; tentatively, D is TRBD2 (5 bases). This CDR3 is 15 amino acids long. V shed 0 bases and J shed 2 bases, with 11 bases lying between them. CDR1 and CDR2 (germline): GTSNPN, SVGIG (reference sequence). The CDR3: CAWSVLGLTYNEQFF. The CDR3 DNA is TGTGCCTGGAGTGTACTAGGGCTGACCTACAATGAGCAGTTCTTC.

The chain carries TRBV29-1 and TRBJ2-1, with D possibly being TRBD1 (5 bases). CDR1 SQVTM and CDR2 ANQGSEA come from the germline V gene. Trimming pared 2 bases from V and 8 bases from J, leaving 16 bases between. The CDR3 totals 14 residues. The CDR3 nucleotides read TGCAGCGTTGAAAGGGGCATAGAAGTAGATGAGCAGTTCTTC. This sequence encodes CSVERGIEVDEQFF.

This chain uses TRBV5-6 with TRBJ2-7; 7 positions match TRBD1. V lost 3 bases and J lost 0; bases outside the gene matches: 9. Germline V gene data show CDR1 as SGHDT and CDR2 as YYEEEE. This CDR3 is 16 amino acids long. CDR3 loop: CASSSVGQASSYEQYF. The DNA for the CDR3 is TGTGCCAGCAGCTCGGTAGGACAGGCCTCCTCCTACGAGCAGTACTTC.

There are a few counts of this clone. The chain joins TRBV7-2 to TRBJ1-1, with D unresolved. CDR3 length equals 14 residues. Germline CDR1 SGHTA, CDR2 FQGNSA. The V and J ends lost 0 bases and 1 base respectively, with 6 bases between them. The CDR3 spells CASSLARTNTEAFF. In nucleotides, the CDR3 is TGTGCCAGCAGCTTAGCGAGGACGAACACTGAAGCTTTCTTT.

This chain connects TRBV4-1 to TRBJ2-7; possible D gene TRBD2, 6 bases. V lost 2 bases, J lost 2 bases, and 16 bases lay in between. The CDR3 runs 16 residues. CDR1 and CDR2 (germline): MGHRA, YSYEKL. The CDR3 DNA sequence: TGCGCCAGCAGCCAAACTGCTAGCGTCGGGGCCTACGAGCAGTACTTC. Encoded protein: CASSQTASVGAYEQYF.